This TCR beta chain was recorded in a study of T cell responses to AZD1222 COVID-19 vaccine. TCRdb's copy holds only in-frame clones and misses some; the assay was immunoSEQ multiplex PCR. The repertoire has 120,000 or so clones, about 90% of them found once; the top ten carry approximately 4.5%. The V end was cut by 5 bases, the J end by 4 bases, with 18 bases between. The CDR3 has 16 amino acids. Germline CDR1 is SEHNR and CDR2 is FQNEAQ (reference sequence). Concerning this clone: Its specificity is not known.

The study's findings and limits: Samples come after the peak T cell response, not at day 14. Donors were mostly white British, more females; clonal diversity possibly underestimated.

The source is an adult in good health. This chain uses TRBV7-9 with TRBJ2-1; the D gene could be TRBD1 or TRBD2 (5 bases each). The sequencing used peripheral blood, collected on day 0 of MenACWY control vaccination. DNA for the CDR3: TGTGCCAGCAGCGGCGAAGGGACCCGGGGTTACAATGAGCAGTTCTTC. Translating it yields CASSGEGTRGYNEQFF.